The 3 T cell receptor beta chains below come from one sample, sequenced in a study of blood T cell repertoires in COVID-19. Clones were read by immunoSEQ multiplex PCR, and TCRdb kept only the in-frame ones, dropping some. The sample includes a few hundred thousand clones, roughly 88% of them seen just once. Sequenced sample: PBMCs or T cells enriched from blood (not recorded which). These receptors came from a man between 18 and 29 years old who had recovered from COVID-19.

DNA of the CDR3: TGTGCCAGCAGTTCCCACCGGGGAACTAATGAAAAACTGTTTTTT. Translated, it gives CASSSHRGTNEKLFF. The chain is built from TRBV7-2 and TRBJ1-4; the D is unclear. Deletions cut 6 bases from V and 1 base from J, with 12 bases between. Germline CDR1 SGHTA, CDR2 FQGNSA. The CDR3 is 15 amino acids.

The V call is TRBV28, the J call TRBJ2-4, with 9 bases fitting TRBD1. The CDR3 has 16 amino acids. Germline CDR1 reads MDHEN; CDR2 reads SYDVKM. V dropped 5 bases and J dropped 3; count of bases not matched to a gene: 8. DNA for the CDR3: TGTGCCAGCAGTCATAGACAGGGGGTCGGCAAAAACATTCAGTACTTC. Its protein product is CASSHRQGVGKNIQYF.

J is TRBJ1-2 and V is TRBV3-1 (or the pseudogene TRBV3-2); D might be TRBD1 (6 bases). Trimming removed 1 base from V and 4 bases from J, with 10 bases in between. Looked up from germline, CDR1 is LGHDT and CDR2 is YNNKEL (reference sequence). CDR3 length: 14 amino acids. DNA for the CDR3: TGTGCCAGCAGCCAAGGGGGGCGTAGCTATGGCTACACCTTC. It translates to CASSQGGRSYGYTF.